These 22 T cell receptor beta chains were all obtained from the same sample, sequenced in a study of blood T cell repertoires in COVID-19. This table comes from immunoSEQ multiplex PCR, and its TCRdb copy is limited to in-frame clones, with some not included. The table has tens of thousands of clones, roughly nine tenths seen once; the top ten hold approximately 2.8%. The sequencing sample was made of peripheral blood. All receptors derive from a human donor in a cohort sampled during active COVID-19.

The chain recombines TRBV6-5 with TRBJ2-7; a weak D match, TRBD1 (5 bases). Trimming cost V 6 bases and J 4 bases, with 19 bases left between them. Per the germline V gene, CDR1 is MNHEY and CDR2 is SVGAGI. The CDR3 is 15 residues long. The chain's CDR3 is CASRSTAEVLYEQYF. The CDR3, as DNA: TGTGCCAGCAGGTCGACAGCCGAGGTCTTATACGAGCAGTACTTC.

J is TRBJ2-5 and V is TRBV11-2, with D possibly TRBD1 on 5 matching bases. This CDR3 has 15 amino acids. Trimming cost V 5 bases and J 1 base, with 14 bases left between them. Germline-derived CDR1 and CDR2 are SGHAT and FQNNGV. The CDR3 DNA sequence: TGTGCCAGCAGCCGCAACTCAGACAGCCAAGAGACCCAGTACTTC. Its translation: CASSRNSDSQETQYF.

The chain recombines TRBV3-1 (or the pseudogene TRBV3-2) with TRBJ2-2, with D possibly being TRBD1 (6 bases). V was shortened by 1 base and J by 4 bases, with 19 bases between the two germline ends. There are 18 residues in the CDR3. The germline V gene encodes CDR1 LGHDT and CDR2 YNNKEL (reference sequence). The CDR3 DNA is TGTGCCAGCAGCCAAGCCAGCAGGGGTATTTATTCCACCGGGGAGCTGTTTTTT. Encoded protein: CASSQASRGIYSTGELFF.

V usage is TRBV19 and J usage is TRBJ1-4; 7 nucleotides align to TRBD1. This CDR3 comprises 14 residues. Germline CDR1 is LNHDA and CDR2 is SQIVND (reference sequence). Trimming removed 8 bases from V and 3 bases from J; junction bases left unmatched: 6. The CDR3 DNA is TGTGCCAGTGATCCTGGGACAGCTAATGAAAAACTGTTTTTT. The encoded protein is CASDPGTANEKLFF.

J is TRBJ1-1 and V is TRBV7-9; D gene unclear. V lost 3 bases, J lost 4 bases, and 12 bases lay in between. The CDR3 is made up of 14 amino acids. Germline CDR1 is SEHNR and CDR2 is FQNEAQ (reference sequence). The CDR3 is CASSFFGDGTEAFF. The CDR3 DNA is TGTGCCAGCAGCTTTTTCGGGGATGGCACTGAAGCTTTCTTT.

The V call is TRBV7-9, the J call TRBJ2-3; 9 bases match TRBD1. The CDR3 loop spans 14 amino acids. After removal of 6 bases from V and 2 bases from J, the junction contained 3 bases not matched to a gene. Germline V gene lookup returns CDR1 SEHNR and CDR2 FQNEAQ (reference sequence). The CDR3 here is CASSGTGYTDTQYF. DNA of the CDR3: TGTGCCAGCAGTGGGACAGGGTACACAGATACGCAGTATTTT.

The CDR3 loop is CASSVWGPGGNTEAFF. CDR3 DNA: TGCGCCAGCAGCGTGTGGGGACCAGGGGGGAACACTGAAGCTTTCTTT. This chain connects TRBV5-1 to TRBJ1-1; 7 bases are a match to TRBD1. After removal of 4 bases from V and 1 base from J, the junction contained 10 bases not matched to a gene. Germline CDR1 is SGHRS and CDR2 is YFSETQ. CDR3 length equals 16 residues. Combining the CDR3 with reference TRBV5-1 and TRBJ1-1 gives the whole variable domain KAGVTQTPRYLIKTRGQQVTLSCSPISGHRSVSWYQQTPGQGLQFLFEYFSETQRNKGNFPGRFSGRQFSNSRSEMNVSTLELGDSALYLCASSVWGPGGNTEAFFGQGTRLTVV.

The J gene is TRBJ1-2, the V gene TRBV6-6, with 8 bases fitting TRBD1. The germline gives CDR1 MNHNY, CDR2 SVGAGI (reference sequence). This CDR3 is 15 amino acids long. The V and J ends lost 0 bases and 8 bases, in that order; junction bases with no gene match: 8. The CDR3 loop reads CASSYSHDRGRGYTF. CDR3 nucleotide sequence: TGTGCCAGCAGTTACTCCCATGACAGGGGTCGGGGCTACACCTTC.

The chain employs TRBV6-4 and TRBJ1-1, with D maybe TRBD1 (6 bases). This CDR3 region has 14 residues. Trimming took off 6 bases at V and 3 bases at J, with 14 bases between the two ends. Per germline, CDR1 MRHNA and CDR2 SNTAGT. CDR3 amino acids: CASRVRGADTEAFF. CDR3 DNA sequence: TGTGCCAGCAGGGTCAGGGGCGCGGACACTGAAGCTTTCTTT.

This clone was seen only a few times. The V and J genes are TRBV5-4 and TRBJ1-2; TRBD1 matches 10 bases. Germline V gives CDR1 SGHNT, CDR2 YYREEE (reference sequence). J was trimmed by 7 bases and V by 6 bases; bases with no gene match: 6. This CDR3 spans 13 amino acids. The CDR3 nucleotides read TGTGCCAGCAAAGGGGACAGGGGATTTGGCTACACCTTC. Translation gives CASKGDRGFGYTF. Filled out from reference TRBV5-4 and TRBJ1-2, the complete variable domain reads ETGVTQSPTHLIKTRGQQVTLRCSSQSGHNTVSWYQQALGQGPQFIFQYYREEENGRGNFPPRFSGLQFPNYSSELNVNALELDDSALYLCASKGDRGFGYTFGSGTRLTVV.

The chain recombines TRBV7-2 with TRBJ2-1; D gene unclear. This CDR3 has 15 amino acids. V was shortened by 2 bases and J by 8 bases, with 16 bases between the two germline ends. Germline V gene data show CDR1 as SGHTA and CDR2 as FQGNSA. As DNA, the CDR3 is TGTGCCAGCAGCTTATCTTCCTGGATCGAGGATGAGCAGTTCTTC. The encoded protein is CASSLSSWIEDEQFF.

The chain carries TRBV9 and TRBJ1-5; 8 positions match TRBD1. J was trimmed by 3 bases and V by 4 bases; bases with no gene match: 6. CDR1 SGDLS and CDR2 YYNGEE come from the germline V gene. The CDR3 spans 15 residues. As DNA, the CDR3 is TGTGCCAGCAGCTTCGGACAGGGTTACAATCAGCCCCAGCATTTT. This encodes CASSFGQGYNQPQHF.

V and J are TRBV5-6 and TRBJ1-1, with 8 bases identical to TRBD1. The CDR3 has 13 amino acids. The V gene end was trimmed by 3 bases and the J gene end by 3 bases; junction bases not matched to a gene: 1. CDR1 is SGHDT, CDR2 YYEEEE, per germline. The CDR3: CASSSTGDTEAFF. For the CDR3, the DNA is TGTGCCAGCAGCTCGACAGGGGACACTGAAGCTTTCTTT.

The chain joins TRBV25-1 to TRBJ2-1; D may be TRBD2 (6 bases). Germline CDR1 is MGHDK and CDR2 is SYGVNS. Trimming took 2 bases from V and 8 from J, leaving 19 bases between them. The CDR3 runs 16 residues. The DNA for the CDR3 is TGTGCCAGCAGTGAAAGCGCGCGGGAAAATGGGGATGAGCAGTTCTTC. It translates to CASSESARENGDEQFF.

This rearrangement joins TRBV5-5 to TRBJ2-7; D is undetermined. With 1 base removed from V and 2 bases from J, the gap between germline ends came to 13 bases. The germline CDR1 and CDR2 sequences are SGHKS and YYEKEE (reference sequence). The CDR3 is 15 amino acids. The chain's CDR3 is CASSLYTDVTYEQYV. The DNA of the CDR3 is TGTGCCAGCAGCTTGTATACAGATGTGACCTACGAGCAGTACGTC.

DNA for the CDR3: TGTGCCAGCACGCCGCTGGACAGGCCTACTTACTACGAGCAGTACTTC. This encodes CASTPLDRPTYYEQYF. The rearrangement links TRBV28 to TRBJ2-7; 7 nucleotides line up with TRBD1. The CDR3 spans 16 residues. Germline V lookup: CDR1 MDHEN, CDR2 SYDVKM. Germline trimming cut 7 bases from V and 3 bases from J; bases unmatched to any gene: 15.

The chain joins TRBV4-1 to TRBJ2-4; 7 bases fit TRBD2. The CDR3 totals 14 residues. Per the germline V gene, CDR1 is MGHRA and CDR2 is YSYEKL. V lost 2 bases and J lost 6; bases outside the gene matches: 4. The chain's CDR3 is CASSQLAGVNIQYF. The CDR3 DNA follows: TGCGCCAGCAGCCAACTGGCGGGGGTAAACATTCAGTACTTC.

The chain carries TRBV7-9 and TRBJ2-7; a possible D gene is TRBD2 (5 bases). Germline V CDR1 and CDR2: SEHNR, FQNEAQ (reference sequence). V was pared by 5 bases and J by 4 bases, with 18 bases between. This CDR3 comprises 15 residues. This CDR3 is CASSLGPGNRYEQYF. Here the CDR3 DNA reads TGTGCCAGCAGCCTCGGACCGGGGAATAGGTACGAGCAGTACTTC.

V usage is TRBV19 and J usage is TRBJ2-7; TRBD2 matches 7 bases. With V trimmed by 3 bases and J by 4 bases, 3 bases remained unmatched. The CDR3 runs 13 residues. Germline V gene sequence: CDR1 LNHDA, CDR2 SQIVND (reference sequence). The CDR3 loop is CASSIGREYEQYF. CDR3 nucleotides: TGTGCCAGTAGTATTGGGAGGGAATACGAGCAGTACTTC.

The chain has TRBV5-6 and TRBJ2-5; the match to TRBD2 covers 7 bases. The CDR3 length is 14 residues. The germline gives CDR1 SGHDT, CDR2 YYEEEE. V shed 0 bases and J 6 bases; nucleotides not matched to a gene: 5. The CDR3 DNA follows: TGTGCCAGCAGCTTGGATGCGGGAGAGAAGACCCAGTACTTC. It specifies CASSLDAGEKTQYF. The complete variable domain, with remaining parts taken from reference TRBV5-6 and TRBJ2-5, reads DAGVTQSPTHLIKTRGQQVTLRCSPKSGHDTVSWYQQALGQGPQFIFQYYEEEERQRGNFPDRFSGHQFPNYSSELNVNALLLGDSALYLCASSLDAGEKTQYFGPGTRLLVL.

V usage is TRBV24-1 and J usage is TRBJ2-1, with 8 bases fitting TRBD2. The CDR3 is 14 residues long. Germline V gene lookup returns CDR1 KGHDR and CDR2 SFDVKD. V gave up 9 bases and J gave up 8 bases; unmatched junction bases: 11. The CDR3 nucleotides are TGTGCCACCGGCCCCGGGGGGGGTGGAGATGAGCAGTTCTTC. Protein: CATGPGGGGDEQFF.

This rearrangement joins TRBV11-3 to TRBJ2-2, with 10 nucleotides matching TRBD1. The CDR3 extends over 17 amino acids. J lost 4 bases, V lost 1 base, and 6 bases had no gene match. Germline loops: CDR1 SGHNT, CDR2 YENEEA. The DNA of the CDR3 is TGTGCCAGCAGCTTAGCACCGGACAGGGGGGGCACCGGGGAGCTGTTTTTT. It yields the protein CASSLAPDRGGTGELFF.